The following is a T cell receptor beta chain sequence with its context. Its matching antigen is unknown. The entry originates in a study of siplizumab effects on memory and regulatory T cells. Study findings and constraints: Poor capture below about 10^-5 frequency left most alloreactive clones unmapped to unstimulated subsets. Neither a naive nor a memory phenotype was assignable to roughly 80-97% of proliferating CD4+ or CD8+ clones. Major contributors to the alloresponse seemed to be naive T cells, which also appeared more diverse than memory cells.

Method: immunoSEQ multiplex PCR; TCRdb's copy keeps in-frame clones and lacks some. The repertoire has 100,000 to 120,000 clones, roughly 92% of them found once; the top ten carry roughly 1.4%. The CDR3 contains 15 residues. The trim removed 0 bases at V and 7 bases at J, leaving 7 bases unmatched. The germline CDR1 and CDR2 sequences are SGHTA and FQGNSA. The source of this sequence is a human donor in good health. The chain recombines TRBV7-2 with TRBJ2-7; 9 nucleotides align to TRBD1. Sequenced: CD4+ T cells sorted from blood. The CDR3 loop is CASSLARDRVGEQYF. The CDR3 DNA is TGTGCCAGCAGCTTAGCCCGGGACAGGGTTGGAGAGCAGTACTTC.